This T cell receptor (beta chain) was found in a study of cytotoxic CD8 clonotypes in ibrutinib-treated CLL. Study overall: Samples showed on average approximately 250,000 productive templates and tens of thousands of productive rearrangements. Findings of the study overall: Once treatment began, public clonotypes, which were uncommon, contracted or stayed stable. While tracking circulating CD8+ T-cell counts, baseline clonality exceeded that of age-matched healthy donors. Having risen at ibrutinib response, clonality had fallen back toward baseline by progression.

A remark on this clone: No antigen is known for it.

The V end was cut by 1 base, the J end by 6 bases, with 9 bases between. Germline assignment: CDR1 MGHRA and CDR2 YSYEKL. This CDR3 is built from 14 residues. The repertoire was sequenced with immunoSEQ multiplex PCR; TCRdb's copy has only in-frame clones and lacks some. This table holds some 290,000 clones, roughly 79% found once. The receptor's source is a human donor with chronic lymphocytic leukemia. The V and J genes are TRBV4-1 and TRBJ2-2; D perhaps matches TRBD1 (6 bases). The input for sequencing was PBMCs, taken before ibrutinib treatment. In DNA form, the CDR3 reads TGCGCCAGCAGCCAAGTAGGGGGTTCCGGGGAGCTGTTTTTT. Amino acids: CASSQVGGSGELFF.